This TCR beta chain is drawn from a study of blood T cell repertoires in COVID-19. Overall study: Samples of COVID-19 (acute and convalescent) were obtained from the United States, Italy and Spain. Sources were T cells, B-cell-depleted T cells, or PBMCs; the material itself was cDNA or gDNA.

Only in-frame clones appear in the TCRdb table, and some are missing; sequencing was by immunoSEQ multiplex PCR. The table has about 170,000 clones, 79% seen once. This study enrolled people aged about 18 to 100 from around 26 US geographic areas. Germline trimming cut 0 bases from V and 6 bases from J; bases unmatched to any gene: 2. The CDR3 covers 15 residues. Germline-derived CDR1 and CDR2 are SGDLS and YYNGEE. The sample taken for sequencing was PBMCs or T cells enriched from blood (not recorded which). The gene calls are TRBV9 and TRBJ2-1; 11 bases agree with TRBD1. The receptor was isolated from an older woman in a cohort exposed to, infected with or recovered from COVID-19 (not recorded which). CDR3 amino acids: CASSVEGQGGNEQFF. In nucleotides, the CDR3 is TGTGCCAGCAGCGTAGAGGGACAGGGGGGCAATGAGCAGTTCTTC.